Presented here are 23 T cell receptor beta chains from one specimen sequenced in a study of blood T cell repertoires in COVID-19. Here immunoSEQ multiplex PCR was the method, and the copy in TCRdb shows in-frame clones only, minus some. The sample comprises over 45,000 clones, about 89% of which are singletons, and about 13% rests with the top ten. The sequenced sample was peripheral blood. These receptors came from a woman aged 60 to 75 with active COVID-19.

This clone was picked up a small number of times. This sequence joins TRBV7-3 and TRBJ2-2, with 11 positions matching TRBD1. With V trimmed by 5 bases and J by 7 bases, 6 bases remained unmatched. CDR1 and CDR2 from the germline V gene are SGHTA and FQGTGA. There are 15 residues in the CDR3. CDR3 residues: CASSPDRGRNGELFF. The CDR3 nucleotides read TGTGCCAGCAGCCCGGACAGGGGGCGCAACGGGGAGCTGTTTTTT. The full variable domain, completed using reference TRBV7-3 and TRBJ2-2, is GAGVSQTPSNKVTEKGKYVELRCDPISGHTALYWYRQSLGQGPEFLIYFQGTGAADDSGLPNDRFFAVRPEGSVSTLKIQRTERGDSAVYLCASSPDRGRNGELFFGEGSRLTVL.

This rearrangement joins TRBV5-1 to TRBJ2-3; 8 bases fit TRBD2. Germline CDR1 reads SGHRS; CDR2 reads YFSETQ. The J segment lost 1 base and the V segment lost 0 bases, leaving 4 bases of the junction unmatched. This CDR3 is 16 amino acids long. This chain's CDR3 is CASSLAGLAGTDTQYF. In DNA form, the CDR3 reads TGCGCCAGCAGCTTGGCCGGACTAGCTGGCACAGATACGCAGTATTTT.

The CDR3 DNA is TGTGCCAGCAGCTCGCCTGGGGGGAGGACATTTTATGGCTACACCTTC. It encodes CASSSPGGRTFYGYTF. The chain employs TRBV7-8 and TRBJ1-2; weak D call: TRBD1 (5 bases). Germline CDR1 reads SGHVS; CDR2 reads FQNEAQ. V lost 4 bases to trimming and J lost 5 bases, with 20 bases between them. This CDR3 has 16 residues.

The chain combines TRBV2 with TRBJ2-5; 7 bases map to TRBD1. In germline, CDR1 is SNHLY, CDR2 FYNNEI. The CDR3 is 13 amino acids. The trim removed 6 bases at V and 5 bases at J, leaving 6 bases unmatched. The CDR3 coding sequence is TGTGCCAGCAGCGTCCCCAGGGGGGAGACCCAGTACTTC. Its translation: CASSVPRGETQYF.

V usage is TRBV4-2 and J usage is TRBJ2-3; D is unclear. Between the trimmed V and J ends, which lost 0 bases and 7 bases, there was a span of 11 bases. Germline loops: CDR1 LGHNA, CDR2 YNFKEQ. The CDR3 consists of 14 residues. The CDR3 DNA sequence: TGTGCCAGCAGCCAAGATAGGAGTGGGTATACGCAGTATTTT. Protein: CASSQDRSGYTQYF.

The gene calls are TRBV10-3 and TRBJ1-1; perhaps TRBD1 as D (6 bases). The germline gives CDR1 ENHRY, CDR2 SYGVKD. Trimming stripped 11 bases from V and 5 bases from J, with 15 bases between. This CDR3 spans 12 amino acids. The CDR3 DNA sequence: TGTGCCGGCAGTGGGCAGGGGACTGAAGCTTTCTTT. It encodes CAGSGQGTEAFF.

This clone was observed a single time. The CDR3 nucleotides are TGCAGTGCTAGTCCGGCGGGGTCTAATTACAATGAGCAGTTCTTC. Encoded protein: CSASPAGSNYNEQFF. The chain combines TRBV20-1 with TRBJ2-1; a possible D gene is TRBD2 (6 bases). Trimming cost V 3 bases and J 4 bases, with 16 bases left between them. The CDR3 loop spans 15 amino acids. CDR1 DFQATT and CDR2 SNEGSKA come from the germline V gene (reference sequence).

This clone occurred a few times. V gene TRBV19 combines with J gene TRBJ2-7; possibly TRBD1 for D (6 bases). Trimming took 2 bases from V and 7 from J, leaving 24 bases between them. CDR3 length: 17 amino acids. Germline CDR1 reads LNHDA; CDR2 reads SQIVND (reference sequence). For the CDR3, the DNA is TGTGCCAGTAGTATACCGCCCCCTGACAGGCTGGAATGTGAGCAGTACTTC. Its translation: CASSIPPPDRLECEQYF.

The CDR3, as DNA: TGTGCCAGCAGACGGAAACTAGCGGGGGGTTACGAGCAGTACTTC. Its translation is CASRRKLAGGYEQYF. V is TRBV6-5 and J is TRBJ2-7; 12 bases match TRBD2. Losses at the gene ends were 6 bases for V and 4 bases for J; bases not matched to a gene: 7. Germline-derived CDR1 and CDR2 are MNHEY and SVGAGI. CDR3 length: 15 residues.

V gene TRBV5-4 combines with J gene TRBJ2-2, with 12 nucleotides matching TRBD2. Losses at the gene ends were 5 bases for V and 1 base for J; bases not matched to a gene: 3. Germline CDR1 and CDR2: SGHNT and YYREEE (reference sequence). The CDR3 covers 16 residues. CDR3 protein: CASSSGLAGNTGELFF. CDR3 nucleotide sequence: TGTGCCAGCAGTTCGGGACTAGCGGGGAACACCGGGGAGCTGTTTTTT.

This chain uses TRBV5-1 with TRBJ2-5; maybe TRBD1 (5 bases). The ends were cut back, 0 bases at V and 2 bases at J, with 11 bases in the middle. Germline CDR1 SGHRS, CDR2 YFSETQ. The length of the CDR3 is 15 residues. CDR3 loop: CASSLAVRGQETQYF. Written as DNA, the CDR3 is TGCGCCAGCAGCTTGGCCGTAAGGGGACAAGAGACCCAGTACTTC.

The genes are TRBV27 and TRBJ2-7; D is possibly TRBD1 (5 bases). Trimming cost V 5 bases and J 2 bases, with 10 bases left between them. Germline-derived CDR1 and CDR2 are MNHEY and SMNVEV (reference sequence). The CDR3 has 13 amino acids. CDR3: CASSLRQTYEQYF. DNA for the CDR3: TGTGCCAGCAGTCTCAGACAGACCTACGAGCAGTACTTC.

This sequence joins TRBV5-8 and TRBJ2-2; TRBD1 might be the D (5 bases). Deletions cut 0 bases from V and 2 bases from J, with 14 bases between. The CDR3 sequence is 17 residues long. Germline V gives CDR1 SGHTS, CDR2 YDEGEE. CDR3 bases: TGTGCCAGCAGCTTGGCCCTGTGGACACACAACACCGGGGAGCTGTTTTTT. Translation: CASSLALWTHNTGELFF.

This chain connects TRBV9 to TRBJ1-3, with D tentatively TRBD1 (5 bases). In germline, CDR1 is SGDLS, CDR2 YYNGEE. Trimming pared 4 bases from V and 0 bases from J, leaving 14 bases between. This CDR3 is built from 16 residues. This CDR3 is CASSLGHPSSGNTIYF. The DNA for the CDR3 is TGTGCCAGCAGCCTCGGACATCCGAGCTCTGGAAACACCATATATTTT.

The chain is built from TRBV10-2 and TRBJ2-1, with 9 nucleotides matching TRBD2. CDR3 size: 15 residues. CDR1 and CDR2 (germline): WSHSY, SAAADI. The V and J ends lost 5 bases and 6 bases, in that order; junction bases with no gene match: 8. The CDR3 region has the DNA TGCGCCAGCAGTACTGCGGGGGGGGCATTCAATGAGCAGTTCTTC. The encoded protein is CASSTAGGAFNEQFF.

The V and J genes are TRBV6-5 and TRBJ1-4; TRBD1 agrees at 7 bases. V shed 10 bases and J 4 bases; nucleotides not matched to a gene: 9. The length of the CDR3 is 14 residues. Germline loops: CDR1 MNHEY, CDR2 SVGAGI. DNA for the CDR3: TGTGCCACCAGACAGGGTGGTGGTAATGAAAAACTGTTTTTT. Translated, it gives CATRQGGGNEKLFF.

The V gene is TRBV10-3, the J gene TRBJ2-1, with 9 bases that match TRBD2. The CDR3 runs to 15 residues. Trimming took 6 bases from V and 0 from J; bases not matched to a gene: 3. CDR1 is ENHRY and CDR2 is SYGVKD in the germline V gene. The CDR3 nucleotides read TGTGCCATCAGCCAGACTAGCGGCTCCTACAATGAGCAGTTCTTC. It encodes CAISQTSGSYNEQFF.

The CDR3 DNA follows: TGTGCCAGCAGTGGCCGGACACTGGATGGGTCCGGGGAGCTGTTTTTT. Encoded protein: CASSGRTLDGSGELFF. The chain links TRBV6-2 or TRBV6-3 to TRBJ2-2, with D tentatively TRBD1 (5 bases). Germline CDR1 is MNHEY and CDR2 is SVGEGT. Trimming took off 5 bases at V and 6 bases at J, with 19 bases between the two ends. This CDR3 spans 16 amino acids.

The chain is built from TRBV3-1 (or the pseudogene TRBV3-2) and TRBJ1-3; a weak D match, TRBD1 (5 bases). Trimming removed 3 bases from V and 0 bases from J, with 15 bases in between. The CDR3 is made up of 17 amino acids. Germline CDR1 LGHDT, CDR2 YNNKEL (reference sequence). The CDR3 bases are TGTGCCAGCAGCCATACTCCCGAGACAGTCTCTGGAAACACCATATATTTT. Encoded protein: CASSHTPETVSGNTIYF.

This clone has a single count. This sequence joins TRBV5-1 and TRBJ2-1, with 10 nucleotides matching TRBD2. The CDR3 totals 17 residues. CDR1 and CDR2 (germline): SGHRS, YFSETQ. J was trimmed by 3 bases and V by 4 bases; bases with no gene match: 10. The CDR3 loop is CASSMGGTSDYYNEQFF. CDR3 DNA: TGCGCCAGCAGCATGGGAGGGACTAGCGACTACTACAATGAGCAGTTCTTC. The full variable domain, completed using reference TRBV5-1 and TRBJ2-1, is KAGVTQTPRYLIKTRGQQVTLSCSPISGHRSVSWYQQTPGQGLQFLFEYFSETQRNKGNFPGRFSGRQFSNSRSEMNVSTLELGDSALYLCASSMGGTSDYYNEQFFGPGTRLTVL.

The gene calls are TRBV5-5 and TRBJ2-3, with D perhaps matching TRBD1 (5 bases). The CDR3 has 16 residues. V was pared by 0 bases and J by 10 bases, with 21 bases between. CDR1 is SGHKS, CDR2 YYEKEE, per germline (reference sequence). CDR3 nucleotides: TGTGCCAGCAGCTTGGAGGGGCCTCAGAGGTTTGTGCCGCAGTATTTT. Protein sequence: CASSLEGPQRFVPQYF.

The chain links TRBV11-2 to TRBJ2-1, with a weak D call TRBD1 (5 bases). CDR3 length: 15 amino acids. Germline V gene lookup returns CDR1 SGHAT and CDR2 FQNNGV. V gave up 1 base and J gave up 3 bases, with 10 bases separating them. CDR3 in amino acids: CASSLVGEYYNEQFF. The CDR3 DNA reads TGTGCCAGCAGCTTAGTAGGGGAATACTACAATGAGCAGTTCTTC.

This clone appeared a single time. V usage is TRBV4-2 and J usage is TRBJ1-2, with TRBD1 matching 7 bases. Trimming took 2 bases from V and 2 from J; bases not matched to a gene: 5. The V gene's germline CDR1 is LGHNA and CDR2 YNFKEQ. This CDR3 is built from 15 residues. CDR3 coding DNA: TGTGCCAGCAGCCAACCGGGACAGTTAAACTATGGCTACACCTTC. Residues: CASSQPGQLNYGYTF.